Sequencing of this T cell receptor (beta chain) was carried out in a study of blood T cells in healthy people across ages. Study summary: Capture via template switching afforded approximately one barcoded beta molecule per two T cells. Overall study findings and caveats: Age brought a roughly linear fall in TCR beta diversity measured per million T cells. More naive CD4+ cells and higher diversity were found in long-lived than in aged donors.

Note on this clonotype: Its antigen is currently unknown.

A second PCR, run for about 6 to 12 cycles, used a sample-barcoded 5' primer plus a J-beta primer mix. TCRdb reanalysed the 5' RACE reads using MiXCR and keeps one entry per CDR3 protein. The data contain fewer than 2 million distinct CDR3 sequences, 30% to 40% of them singletons. Whenever a sample was processed, at least 6 million PBMCs were isolated. The CDR3 spans 16 residues. Per the germline V gene, CDR1 is MGHRA and CDR2 is YSYEKL. Trimming took off 4 bases at V and 0 bases at J, with 14 bases between the two ends. The receptor's source is a human donor in good health. The sample was blood. The chain uses TRBV4-1 and TRBJ2-3, with D possibly TRBD2 on 5 matching bases. The CDR3 DNA follows: TGCGCCAGCAGCCTCCTAGCCCTTCAAAGCACAGATACGCAGTATTTT. Translation: CASSLLALQSTDTQYF.